What follows describes a single TCR beta chain. Germline assignment: CDR1 KGHDR and CDR2 SFDVKD. The CDR3 consists of 17 residues. The J segment lost 2 bases and the V segment lost 0 bases, leaving 5 bases of the junction unmatched. The data stem from a study of blood T cell repertoires in COVID-19. Study as a whole: COVID-19 samples collected from the United States, Italy and Spain covered acute and convalescent phases. PBMCs, B-cell-depleted T cells, or T cells were the source of the cDNA or gDNA that made up the material.

In the source study's methods: Researchers report that nucleated cell counts were estimated from reference gene primer amplification. Assay: immunoSEQ multiplex PCR; the TCRdb copy retains only in-frame clones and omits some. V and J calls plus clone size are reproduced from that table; the DNA served to infer D and trimming. Of more than 250,000 clones in the sample, about 88% were seen once. Sequenced sample: peripheral blood. The chain carries TRBV24-1 and TRBJ1-5; 8 nucleotides match TRBD1. The origin of this receptor is a man aged 18 to 29 with active or convalescent COVID-19. The CDR3 DNA sequence: TGTGCCACCAGTGATTTGCCCCCGGACAGGGGCAATCAGCCCCAGCATTTT. Amino acids: CATSDLPPDRGNQPQHF.